The 22 T cell receptor beta chains below all came from one sample that was sequenced in a study of T cell responses to AZD1222 COVID-19 vaccine. Produced via immunoSEQ multiplex PCR; TCRdb's table is partial and in-frame only. The table records 95,000 to 100,000 clones, 87% of them present only once. The sequenced sample was peripheral blood, obtained on day 0 of AZD1222 vaccination. These receptors originate from an adult in good health.

In DNA, the CDR3 is TGTGCCAGCAGCTCCTCCGGACAGGGCTATGGCTACACCTTC. Protein product: CASSSSGQGYGYTF. J is TRBJ1-2 and V is TRBV11-2; 8 positions agree with TRBD1. J gave up 4 bases and V 4 bases, and 5 bases lay outside the gene matches. Germline V CDR1 and CDR2: SGHAT, FQNNGV. The CDR3 covers 14 residues. Full variable domain (rest looked up from reference TRBV11-2 and TRBJ1-2): EAGVAQSPRYKIIEKRQSVAFWCNPISGHATLYWYQQILGQGPKLLIQFQNNGVVDDSQLPKDRFSAERLKGVDSTLKIQPAKLEDSAVYLCASSSSGQGYGYTFGSGTRLTVV.

The sample holds one count of this clone. The V call is TRBV12-3 or TRBV12-4, the J call TRBJ1-5, with TRBD1 matching over 7 bases. The CDR3 is 12 amino acids. Trimming at V came to 6 bases and at J to 7 bases, leaving 3 bases not matched to a gene. The DNA for the CDR3 is TGTGCCAGCAGAGGGGGCAGGCAGCCCCAGCATTTT. Residues: CASRGGRQPQHF.

This sequence joins TRBV3-1 (or the pseudogene TRBV3-2) and TRBJ1-2, with 8 nucleotides matching TRBD1. Germline CDR1 LGHDT, CDR2 YNNKEL (reference sequence). The CDR3 is made up of 14 amino acids. V gave up 4 bases and J gave up 3 bases; unmatched junction bases: 4. Here the CDR3 reads CASSLRDRYYGYTF. CDR3 bases: TGTGCCAGCAGCCTACGGGACAGGTACTATGGCTACACCTTC.

The V and J genes are TRBV7-2 and TRBJ1-5; D uncertain. Deletions cut 1 base from V and 7 bases from J, with 14 bases between. This CDR3 is 15 amino acids long. The germline CDR1 and CDR2 sequences are SGHTA and FQGNSA. CDR3 bases: TGTGCCAGCAGCTTAGTGGCAGGCGGAGGCCAGCCCCAGCATTTT. It encodes CASSLVAGGGQPQHF.

DNA for the CDR3: TGTGCCAGCTCACCTGACTACGGGGTTGATTCACCCCTCCACTTT. Protein: CASSPDYGVDSPLHF. V gene TRBV18 combines with J gene TRBJ1-6; D ambiguous. Germline V gene lookup returns CDR1 KGHSH and CDR2 LQKENI. The CDR3 has 15 amino acids. V was pared by 3 bases and J by 8 bases, with 14 bases between.

The chain joins TRBV2 to TRBJ1-2; D is uncertain. This CDR3 is built from 14 residues. V was clipped by 6 bases and J by 2 bases, with 13 bases between them. Germline loops: CDR1 SNHLY, CDR2 FYNNEI. DNA for the CDR3: TGTGCCAGCAGCCAGTTGTCGGGGAACTATGGCTACACCTTC. This sequence encodes CASSQLSGNYGYTF.

The chain couples TRBV7-3 to TRBJ2-1; TRBD2 matches at 7 bases. The germline V gene has CDR1 SGHTA and CDR2 FQGTGA. The CDR3 has 19 amino acids. V shed 6 bases, J shed 1 base, and the junction held 18 bases outside the gene matches. CDR3 in amino acids: CASSSRVSGPEGSYNEQFF. As DNA, the CDR3 is TGTGCCAGCAGTTCCCGGGTTAGCGGGCCAGAGGGGTCCTACAATGAGCAGTTCTTC.

V is TRBV25-1 and J is TRBJ1-5, with D tentatively TRBD1 (5 bases). Trimming left V 2 bases short and J 2 bases short, with 13 bases between. The CDR3 has 16 amino acids. In germline, CDR1 is MGHDK, CDR2 SYGVNS. The CDR3 loop is CASSEDRGSGNQPQHF. CDR3 sequence (DNA): TGTGCCAGCAGTGAAGACAGAGGGAGTGGCAATCAGCCCCAGCATTTT.

The CDR3 is CASHQPGQGAGEQYF. CDR3 sequence (DNA): TGTGCCAGCCATCAACCGGGACAGGGGGCGGGGGAGCAGTACTTC. V and J are TRBV6-5 and TRBJ2-7, with TRBD1 identical over 12 bases. Per the germline V gene, CDR1 is MNHEY and CDR2 is SVGAGI. The CDR3 consists of 15 residues. V was clipped by 8 bases and J by 7 bases; unmatched bases: 12.

The rearrangement links TRBV19 to TRBJ2-2; D gene unclear. The CDR3 is made up of 14 amino acids. V dropped 8 bases and J dropped 0 bases, with 10 bases sitting between them. Germline-derived CDR1 and CDR2 are LNHDA and SQIVND (reference sequence). In DNA, the CDR3 is TGTGCCAGTTCAGCGAAGGCGAACACCGGGGAGCTGTTTTTT. Residues: CASSAKANTGELFF.

The chain employs TRBV6-5 and TRBJ1-2, with D unresolved. The CDR3 length is 15 residues. Looked up from germline, CDR1 is MNHEY and CDR2 is SVGAGI. V lost 6 bases and J 8 bases, leaving 22 bases between the germline ends. DNA of the CDR3: TGTGCCAGCAGCCCGCCAAATGGGGTGATGGCCGGCTACACCTTC. It specifies CASSPPNGVMAGYTF.

The V call is TRBV5-1, the J call TRBJ1-2, with D tentatively TRBD1 (6 bases). V was cut by 3 bases and J by 4 bases, with 10 bases left in between. The CDR3 loop spans 13 amino acids. Germline CDR1 and CDR2: SGHRS and YFSETQ. CDR3 coding DNA: TGCGCCAGCAGCTCGGACAGTGTCTATGGCTACACCTTC. Translation: CASSSDSVYGYTF.

The V call is TRBV9, the J call TRBJ2-7; a weak D match, TRBD2 (5 bases). Germline V lookup: CDR1 SGDLS, CDR2 YYNGEE. This CDR3 contains 15 residues. Deletions cut 0 bases from V and 7 bases from J, with 17 bases between. The CDR3 nucleotides are TGTGCCAGCAGCGTAGGCCGGGCAGCCGGGGAGGAGCAGTACTTC. Its protein product is CASSVGRAAGEEQYF.

CDR3 coding DNA: TGCGCCAGCACCCGGACGCCCTGGGACGCTGAAGCTTTCTTT. This translates into CASTRTPWDAEAFF. The chain couples TRBV10-1 to TRBJ1-1; perhaps TRBD1 as D (5 bases). The length of the CDR3 is 14 residues. V was cut by 7 bases and J by 6 bases, with 18 bases left in between. The germline V gene has CDR1 WNHNN and CDR2 SYGVQD (reference sequence).

The rearrangement joins TRBV3-1 (or the pseudogene TRBV3-2) to TRBJ2-1; TRBD2 matches at 9 bases. J lost 7 bases, V lost 0 bases, and 16 bases had no gene match. The V gene's germline CDR1 is LGHDT and CDR2 YNNKEL (reference sequence). The CDR3 is 19 residues long. In DNA form, the CDR3 reads TGTGCCAGCAGCCAAGATCGGTCCCGGCTAGCGGGAATGGGGAATGAGCAGTTCTTC. It translates to CASSQDRSRLAGMGNEQFF.

The genes are TRBV5-1 and TRBJ1-5, with D perhaps matching TRBD1 (5 bases). Between the trimmed V and J ends, which lost 0 bases and 0 bases, there was a span of 10 bases. The CDR3 covers 16 residues. The germline V gene has CDR1 SGHRS and CDR2 YFSETQ. CDR3 in DNA: TGCGCCAGCAGCTTGGATGGGGCGCGTAGCAATCAGCCCCAGCATTTT. Protein product: CASSLDGARSNQPQHF.

This clone was found once. The CDR3 spells CASSFGTTGNEQFF. CDR3 nucleotides: TGTGCCAGCAGCTTCGGGACGACCGGCAATGAGCAGTTCTTC. V gene TRBV7-9 combines with J gene TRBJ2-1; tentatively, D is TRBD1 or TRBD2 (5 bases each). The CDR3 consists of 14 residues. Germline lookup yields CDR1 SEHNR and CDR2 FQNEAQ (reference sequence). The V end was cut by 3 bases, the J end by 6 bases, with 12 bases between.

The rearrangement uses TRBV5-5 and TRBJ1-5; D uncertain. The length of the CDR3 is 15 residues. The V gene's germline CDR1 is SGHKS and CDR2 YYEKEE (reference sequence). V was shortened by 2 bases and J by 2 bases, with 11 bases between the two germline ends. CDR3 loop: CASSFILGGNQPQHF. CDR3 coding DNA: TGTGCCAGCAGCTTTATACTGGGTGGCAATCAGCCCCAGCATTTT.

The chain joins TRBV19 to TRBJ1-1; D ambiguous. Germline V lookup: CDR1 LNHDA, CDR2 SQIVND (reference sequence). This CDR3 is built from 14 residues. Deletions cut 4 bases from V and 0 bases from J, with 9 bases between. CDR3 amino acids: CASSNGLVNTEAFF. CDR3 DNA: TGTGCCAGTAGTAATGGTTTAGTGAACACTGAAGCTTTCTTT.

The chain employs TRBV30 and TRBJ1-6; D might be TRBD1 (5 bases). Per the germline V gene, CDR1 is GTSNPN and CDR2 is SVGIG (reference sequence). CDR3 length: 17 residues. The germline V and J ends were trimmed by 3 bases and 0 bases, with 15 bases remaining between them. The CDR3 DNA follows: TGTGCCTGGAGCCCGAGGGACCGGAGCTCCTATAATTCACCCCTCCACTTT. It encodes CAWSPRDRSSYNSPLHF.

V and J are TRBV5-5 and TRBJ1-1, with unresolved D. From germline, CDR1 is SGHKS and CDR2 YYEKEE (reference sequence). V gave up 0 bases and J gave up 2 bases, with 8 bases separating them. The CDR3 spans 14 residues. CDR3 DNA sequence: TGTGCCAGCAGCTTGGTGGGGTATAACACTGAAGCTTTCTTT. Protein product: CASSLVGYNTEAFF.

This clone was detected a few times. CDR3 sequence: CASSPRDATYTDTQYF. The CDR3 DNA sequence: TGTGCCAGCAGCCCCCGGGACGCAACCTACACAGATACGCAGTATTTT. The V gene is TRBV9, the J gene TRBJ2-3; D is possibly TRBD1 or TRBD2 (5 bases each). The CDR3 is 16 amino acids. CDR1 and CDR2 from the germline V gene are SGDLS and YYNGEE. The V and J ends lost 4 bases and 2 bases respectively, with 17 bases between them. The full variable domain, its missing parts supplied by reference TRBV9 and TRBJ2-3, is DSGVTQTPKHLITATGQRVTLRCSPRSGDLSVYWYQQSLDQGLQFLIQYYNGEERAKGNILERFSAQQFPDLHSELNLSSLELGDSALYFCASSPRDATYTDTQYFGPGTRLTVL.